Below are 24 T cell receptor beta chains sequenced from a single sample in a study of blood T cell repertoires in COVID-19. Data came from immunoSEQ multiplex PCR; TCRdb stores just in-frame clones and leaves some out. Seen here are about 140,000 clones, around 81% observed once, and the top ten hold about 8%. The specimen was peripheral blood. These receptors were collected from a human donor in a cohort sampled during active COVID-19.

The CDR3 here is CASSQGAGNTEAFF. In DNA, the CDR3 is TGCGCCAGCAGCCAAGGGGCCGGGAACACTGAAGCTTTCTTT. The chain recombines TRBV4-1 with TRBJ1-1; D is ambiguous. CDR1 MGHRA and CDR2 YSYEKL come from the germline V gene. The CDR3 covers 14 residues. The ends were cut back, 1 base at V and 1 base at J, with 7 bases in the middle.

V gene TRBV11-2 combines with J gene TRBJ2-7, with TRBD1 matching over 11 bases. The V gene end was trimmed by 1 base and the J gene end by 2 bases; junction bases not matched to a gene: 4. The CDR3 extends over 16 amino acids. From germline, CDR1 is SGHAT and CDR2 FQNNGV. The CDR3 nucleotides read TGTGCCAGCAGCTTAGTGGGGACAGGGGGGGCCTACGAGCAGTACTTC. This encodes CASSLVGTGGAYEQYF.

The gene calls are TRBV6-4 and TRBJ1-4; D is unclear. The CDR3 has 16 residues. The V gene's germline CDR1 is MRHNA and CDR2 SNTAGT. V was clipped by 4 bases and J by 1 base, with 13 bases between them. CDR3 protein: CASSGVRGGTNEKLFF. The CDR3 DNA is TGTGCCAGCAGTGGCGTCCGGGGAGGAACTAATGAAAAACTGTTTTTT.

The chain recombines TRBV29-1 with TRBJ1-2, with TRBD1 as a possible D gene (5 bases). The CDR3 covers 12 residues. V was shortened by 7 bases and J by 2 bases, with 11 bases between the two germline ends. Germline assignment: CDR1 SQVTM and CDR2 ANQGSEA. The CDR3 loop is CSGGAANYGYTF. DNA for the CDR3: TGCAGCGGTGGGGCAGCGAACTATGGCTACACCTTC.

This clone turned up a few times. The chain recombines TRBV9 with TRBJ2-2; 10 bases map to TRBD2. This CDR3 is built from 16 residues. The ends lost 0 bases at V and 6 bases at J; junction bases unmatched: 5. CDR1 and CDR2 from the germline V gene are SGDLS and YYNGEE. CDR3 sequence (DNA): TGTGCCAGCAGCGTAGTAGCGGGGGGCTTTCCCGGGGAGCTGTTTTTT. Encoded protein: CASSVVAGGFPGELFF. The whole variable domain, remainder taken from reference TRBV9 and TRBJ2-2, is DSGVTQTPKHLITATGQRVTLRCSPRSGDLSVYWYQQSLDQGLQFLIQYYNGEERAKGNILERFSAQQFPDLHSELNLSSLELGDSALYFCASSVVAGGFPGELFFGEGSRLTVL.

The rearrangement links TRBV5-1 to TRBJ2-7, with D unresolved. V was trimmed by 0 bases and J by 5 bases, leaving 9 bases between them. This CDR3 is built from 13 residues. CDR1 SGHRS and CDR2 YFSETQ come from the germline V gene. Written as DNA, the CDR3 is TGCGCCAGCAGCTTGGCCTCGGGTAACGAGCAGTACTTC. Its translation is CASSLASGNEQYF.

The rearrangement uses TRBV18 and TRBJ1-1, with D perhaps matching TRBD1 (5 bases). Trimming left V 3 bases short and J 4 bases short, with 9 bases between. The CDR3 contains 13 residues. Germline lookup yields CDR1 KGHSH and CDR2 LQKENI. The CDR3, as DNA: TGTGCCAGCTCACCGGGACTGCGCACTGAAGCTTTCTTT. Protein: CASSPGLRTEAFF.

The V call is TRBV19, the J call TRBJ1-3; 7 bases line up with TRBD1. With 4 bases clipped from V and 3 bases from J, the junction kept 6 bases outside the gene matches. The CDR3 is 15 residues long. Germline CDR1 is LNHDA and CDR2 is SQIVND (reference sequence). Here the CDR3 reads CASSTQGSGGNTIYF. The CDR3 DNA follows: TGTGCCAGTAGTACACAGGGGTCCGGTGGAAACACCATATATTTT.

V is TRBV18 and J is TRBJ2-1; no clear D gene. CDR1 is KGHSH and CDR2 is LQKENI in the germline V gene. The CDR3 has 14 residues. The ends were cut back, 1 base at V and 8 bases at J, with 12 bases in the middle. The CDR3 region has the DNA TGTGCCAGCTCACCACTTCAAGCGTTAGATGAGCAGTTCTTC. Its protein product is CASSPLQALDEQFF.

This chain joins TRBV27 and TRBJ2-5, with D perhaps TRBD1 (5 bases). Trimming cost V 3 bases and J 4 bases, with 9 bases left between them. Germline loops: CDR1 MNHEY, CDR2 SMNVEV (reference sequence). CDR3 size: 13 residues. The CDR3 loop reads CASSFGAGETQYF. CDR3 in DNA: TGTGCCAGCAGTTTTGGGGCAGGAGAGACCCAGTACTTC.

The V call is TRBV10-3, the J call TRBJ1-4; 8 bases line up with TRBD1. CDR3 length: 16 amino acids. Germline V lookup: CDR1 ENHRY, CDR2 SYGVKD. V was clipped by 2 bases and J by 10 bases; unmatched bases: 12. Here the CDR3 reads CAISELVGQGRGKLFF. CDR3 DNA: TGTGCCATCAGTGAGCTGGTTGGACAGGGACGGGGAAAACTGTTTTTT.

CDR3 region: CASSLAAKNGYTF. CDR3 in DNA: TGTGCCAGCAGCTTAGCCGCGAAGAATGGCTACACCTTC. The chain is built from TRBV7-2 and TRBJ1-2; no firm D call. This CDR3 region has 13 residues. Germline CDR1 is SGHTA and CDR2 is FQGNSA. With 0 bases removed from V and 6 bases from J, the gap between germline ends came to 8 bases.

The table lists this clone with a few counts. V and J are TRBV7-2 and TRBJ2-2; D gene unclear. The length of the CDR3 is 15 residues. Trimming removed 1 base at V and 5 bases at J, with 11 bases between. Per germline, CDR1 SGHTA and CDR2 FQGNSA. CDR3 DNA: TGTGCCAGCAGCTTAGGGGCAGGAAGAACCGGGGAGCTGTTTTTT. Residues: CASSLGAGRTGELFF.

The rearrangement uses TRBV28 and TRBJ2-7, with 10 bases fitting TRBD1. With 5 bases clipped from V and 4 bases from J, the junction kept 11 bases outside the gene matches. There are 16 residues in the CDR3. In germline, CDR1 is MDHEN, CDR2 SYDVKM. The CDR3 coding sequence is TGTGCCAGCAGTAGTCCGGGACAGGGGAGCAGGTACGAGCAGTACTTC. Translation: CASSSPGQGSRYEQYF.

V gene TRBV5-5 combines with J gene TRBJ1-2; possible D gene TRBD1, 6 bases. CDR1 and CDR2 (germline): SGHKS, YYEKEE (reference sequence). Trimming cost V 3 bases and J 2 bases, with 17 bases left between them. This CDR3 region has 16 residues. The CDR3 loop is CASSSTGGPGNYGYTF. CDR3 nucleotides: TGTGCCAGCAGCTCGACCGGGGGGCCGGGAAACTATGGCTACACCTTC.

The V gene is TRBV28, the J gene TRBJ1-5; 7 bases match TRBD1. The V gene end was trimmed by 5 bases and the J gene end by 7 bases; junction bases not matched to a gene: 8. The CDR3 spans 14 residues. Germline CDR1 is MDHEN and CDR2 is SYDVKM. This chain's CDR3 is CASSPYRGVQPQHF. The CDR3 coding sequence is TGTGCCAGCAGTCCCTACAGGGGTGTGCAGCCCCAGCATTTT. Based on the CDR3 plus reference TRBV28 and TRBJ1-5, the full variable domain is DVKVTQSSRYLVKRTGEKVFLECVQDMDHENMFWYRQDPGLGLRLIYFSYDVKMKEKGDIPEGYSVSREKKERFSLILESASTNQTSMYLCASSPYRGVQPQHFGDGTRLSIL.

V is TRBV21-1 and J is TRBJ2-2; no check of the table's D call, TRBD1, against the DNA was made. TRBV21-1 is designated a pseudogene. The CDR3 loop spans 15 amino acids. In DNA, the CDR3 is TGTGCCAGCAGCAAGGGGACAGCGAACACCGGGGAGCTGTTTTTT. Translating gives CASSKGTANTGELFF.

The chain is built from TRBV19 and TRBJ1-2, with unresolved D. Germline-derived CDR1 and CDR2 are LNHDA and SQIVND (reference sequence). The CDR3 spans 14 residues. Trimming left V 1 base short and J 4 bases short, with 10 bases between. This CDR3 reads CASSIGPGFYGYTF. As DNA, the CDR3 is TGTGCCAGTAGTATAGGACCAGGATTCTATGGCTACACCTTC.

This clone was picked up a small number of times. V and J are TRBV2 and TRBJ1-5; 10 bases line up with TRBD1. The trim removed 6 bases at V and 4 bases at J, leaving 6 bases unmatched. Germline CDR1 and CDR2: SNHLY and FYNNEI. This CDR3 has 15 amino acids. The chain's CDR3 is CASRDRGNRNQPQHF. The CDR3, as DNA: TGTGCCAGCAGGGACAGGGGGAATCGTAATCAGCCCCAGCATTTT.

The chain has TRBV28 and TRBJ2-1, with D possibly being TRBD1 (5 bases). Looked up from germline, CDR1 is MDHEN and CDR2 is SYDVKM. This CDR3 is built from 12 residues. Trimming removed 4 bases at V and 9 bases at J, with 10 bases between. The CDR3 DNA sequence: TGTGCCAGCAGTTACAGGTTCGGTGAGCAGTTCTTC. This translates into CASSYRFGEQFF.

V and J are TRBV5-1 and TRBJ2-1; 7 positions match TRBD1. Germline CDR1 is SGHRS and CDR2 is YFSETQ. This CDR3 region has 17 residues. The ends lost 4 bases at V and 0 bases at J; junction bases unmatched: 10. The chain's CDR3 is CASSLWGWDSSYNEQFF. As DNA, the CDR3 is TGCGCCAGCAGCCTGTGGGGTTGGGACAGCTCCTACAATGAGCAGTTCTTC.

The chain combines TRBV4-2 with TRBJ1-3; TRBD1 aligns across 9 bases. The CDR3 has 18 amino acids. In germline, CDR1 is LGHNA, CDR2 YNFKEQ. Unmatched junction bases numbered 8, after V lost 2 bases and J lost 0 bases. CDR3 amino acids: CASSQRTGGYDSGNTIYF. The CDR3 DNA follows: TGTGCCAGCAGCCAACGTACAGGGGGCTACGACTCTGGAAACACCATATATTTT.

This chain joins TRBV18 and TRBJ1-1; TRBD1 might be the D (5 bases). The CDR3 is 15 residues long. Trimming took off 2 bases at V and 11 bases at J, with 21 bases between the two ends. Germline CDR1 reads KGHSH; CDR2 reads LQKENI. CDR3: CASSPAQGGIVMAFF. The CDR3, as DNA: TGTGCCAGCTCACCAGCGCAGGGAGGGATTGTTATGGCTTTCTTT.

This chain's CDR3 is CASSPGEGWQPQHF. The CDR3 DNA reads as TGTGCCAGCAGTCCCGGGGAGGGGTGGCAGCCCCAGCATTTT. This rearrangement joins TRBV6-2 or TRBV6-3 to TRBJ1-5; a weak D match, TRBD1 (5 bases). The CDR3 extends over 14 amino acids. Between the trimmed V and J ends, which lost 5 bases and 7 bases, there was a span of 15 bases. Per germline, CDR1 MNHEY and CDR2 SVGEGT.